These T cell receptor beta chains were read from a single sample in a study of human T cells and chemical hapten exposure. Each CDR3 protein gets one entry after TCRdb re-called the RACE reads with MiXCR. The repertoire holds about 82,000 distinct CDR3 sequences, with roughly 13% as singletons. The sample consisted of whole blood, taken in connection with sensitization to the hapten diphenylcyclopropenone (DPC). The receptors come from a woman in her fifties or sixties with alopecia areata. Some clones in this sample may be carry-over from other donors' samples. CDR3s include the opening cysteine and the closing phenylalanine or tryptophan. A D gene is named only where the DNA matches it firmly. Size is stated for part of the rows, as once, few or many counts, or as a class when the clone is expanded.

TRBD1 TRBJ2-7 TRBV29-1 few CSVEEGTATYEQYF TGCAGCGTTGAAGAGGGGACAGCAACCTACGAGCAGTACTTC
NA TRBJ2-7 TRBV20-1 many CSVMGGLYEEQYF TGCAGTGTAATGGGAGGTTTGTATGAAGAGCAGTACTTC
NA TRBJ2-1 TRBV2 NA CASSEGIYNEQFF TGTGCCAGCAGTGAAGGCATCTACAATGAGCAGTTCTTC
NA TRBJ1-5 TRBV20-1 few CSARAISPGLLTSNQPQHF TGCAGTGCTAGAGCCATTAGTCCGGGACTCCTAACTAGCAATCAGCCCCAGCATTTT
NA TRBJ1-2 TRBV29-1 many CSVASPTQNYGYTF TGCAGCGTTGCTTCCCCGACACAGAACTATGGCTACACCTTC
NA TRBJ2-7 TRBV13 many CASSLGEGVEQYF TGTGCCAGCAGCTTGGGCGAGGGGGTCGAGCAGTACTTC
NA TRBJ2-3 TRBV18 NA CASSPPVDTQYF TGTGCCAGCTCACCACCAGTTGATACGCAGTATTTT
TRBD1 TRBJ2-1 TRBV24-1 NA CATSDPRGSSYNEQFF TGTGCCACCAGTGATCCCAGGGGGAGCAGCTACAATGAGCAGTTCTTC
NA TRBJ2-1 TRBV25-1 many CASKGYNEQFF TGTGCCAGCAAGGGCTACAATGAGCAGTTCTTC
TRBD1 TRBJ1-6 TRBV11-2 NA CASSLDRVTSPLHF TGTGCCAGCAGCCTCGACAGGGTTACTTCACCCCTCCACTTT
NA TRBJ2-3 TRBV7-9 NA CASSPFGEDTQYF TGTGCCAGCAGCCCGTTTGGGGAGGATACGCAGTATTTT
NA TRBJ2-3 TRBV10-3 many CASSGGLTDTQYF TGTGCCAGTAGCGGAGGCCTCACAGATACGCAGTATTTT
TRBD2 TRBJ2-3 TRBV20-1 few CSAGGEAGGLADTQYF TGCAGTGCTGGAGGGGAAGCGGGAGGCCTCGCCGATACGCAGTATTTT
TRBD1 TRBJ1-1 TRBV29-1 NA CSATNRGPAEAFF TGCAGCGCCACCAACAGGGGGCCGGCTGAAGCTTTCTTT
TRBD2 TRBJ2-7 TRBV20-1 many CSARLAEYEQYF TGCAGTGCTAGACTAGCGGAGTACGAGCAGTACTTC
TRBD1 TRBJ1-2 TRBV3-1 few CASSQWDRDGYTF TGTGCCAGCAGCCAATGGGACAGGGATGGCTACACCTTC
NA TRBJ1-6 TRBV7-6 many CASSLDRVSPLHF TGTGCCAGCAGCTTAGACAGGGTTTCACCCCTCCACTTT
NA TRBJ1-1 TRBV4-2 few CASSQSNRDPNTEAFF TGTGCCAGCAGCCAATCCAACAGGGACCCGAACACTGAAGCTTTCTTT
NA TRBJ2-2 TRBV7-6 many CASRRGSANTGELFF TGTGCCAGCAGGCGGGGAAGCGCGAACACCGGGGAGCTGTTTTTT
NA TRBJ2-1 TRBV6-2/TRBV6-3 NA CASSRLGSQFF TGTGCCAGCAGTCGACTAGGGTCCCAGTTCTTC
NA TRBJ1-2 TRBV3-1 NA CASSPGVSGYTF TGTGCCAGCAGCCCAGGGGTCTCCGGCTACACCTTC
NA TRBJ1-1 TRBV6-1 many CASSTQDGPTEAFF TGTGCCAGCAGTACTCAGGACGGACCTACTGAAGCTTTCTTT
NA TRBJ1-1 TRBV27 few CASSLDRQTEAFF TGTGCCAGCAGTCTAGACAGGCAGACTGAAGCTTTCTTT
NA TRBJ2-5 TRBV10-2 NA CASSGTQETQYF TGCGCCAGCAGCGGGACTCAGGAGACCCAGTACTTC
TRBD1 TRBJ2-2 TRBV6-4 many CASSEGPGQGDTGELFF TGTGCCAGCAGTGAGGGCCCAGGACAGGGAGACACCGGGGAGCTGTTTTTT
NA TRBJ2-7 TRBV20-1 few CSARDTNYEQYF TGCAGTGCTAGAGATACTAACTACGAGCAGTACTTC
TRBD1 TRBJ1-1 TRBV20-1 NA CSASGQVNTEAFF TGCAGTGCTAGCGGACAGGTGAACACTGAAGCTTTCTTT
NA TRBJ2-3 TRBV7-9 many CASSLVGDTQYF TGTGCCAGCAGCTTAGTGGGAGATACGCAGTATTTT
NA TRBJ1-1 TRBV29-1 many CSGSDTEAFF TGCAGCGGATCGGACACTGAAGCTTTCTTT
NA TRBJ1-2 TRBV20-1 NA CSASEHSSSYTF TGCAGTGCTAGTGAACACAGTTCGAGCTACACCTTC
TRBD2 TRBJ2-2 TRBV11-3 NA CASSFGTSGKAYGELFF TGTGCCAGCAGCTTCGGGACTAGCGGGAAGGCATACGGGGAGCTGTTTTTT
TRBD2 TRBJ2-5 TRBV9 few CASSITSGRAGETQYF TGTGCCAGCAGCATCACTAGCGGGAGGGCCGGTGAGACCCAGTACTTC
NA TRBJ2-7 TRBV29-1 NA CSVKTGMWEQYF TGCAGCGTTAAAACAGGAATGTGGGAGCAGTACTTC
NA TRBJ2-3 TRBV5-4 few CASSLGTYIDTQYF TGTGCCAGCAGCTTAGGAACATACATCGATACGCAGTATTTT
TRBD2 TRBJ2-7 TRBV27 few CASSLSRGTSVAYEQYF TGTGCCAGCAGTTTATCCCGCGGGACTAGCGTTGCCTACGAGCAGTACTTC
TRBD2 TRBJ2-7 TRBV20-1 few CSATRTSGRSFDEQYF TGCAGTGCTACCCGGACTAGCGGGAGGAGTTTTGACGAGCAGTACTTC
TRBD1 TRBJ1-2 TRBV29-1 NA CSAPGTGGRGYTF TGCAGCGCCCCCGGGACAGGGGGTAGAGGCTACACCTTC
NA TRBJ1-1 TRBV11-1 NA CASDPDGNTEAFF TGTGCCAGCGACCCTGACGGAAACACTGAAGCTTTCTTT
NA TRBJ1-2 TRBV20-1 NA CSARDGQIYTF TGCAGTGCTAGAGATGGGCAGATCTACACCTTC
NA TRBJ1-2 TRBV19 many CASTLGDGYTF TGTGCCAGTACCCTTGGGGATGGCTACACCTTC
NA TRBJ2-1 TRBV3-1 few CASSHWLASENEQFF TGTGCCAGCAGCCATTGGCTAGCGTCTGAAAATGAGCAGTTCTTC
NA TRBJ2-3 TRBV28 NA CASSANGPRTDTQYF TGTGCCAGCAGTGCGAACGGGCCTCGCACGGATACGCAGTATTTT
TRBD1 TRBJ2-3 TRBV5-4 NA CASSPKTGVVTDTQYF TGTGCCAGCAGTCCGAAGACAGGGGTCGTCACAGATACGCAGTATTTT